Shown below are 23 T cell receptor beta chains from a single sample sequenced in a study of blood T cells in healthy people across ages. A second PCR, run for roughly 7 to 12 cycles, used a sample-barcoded 5' primer plus a J-beta primer mix. TCRdb re-analysed the 5' RACE reads in MiXCR, keeping a single row per CDR3 protein. Among more than 1 million distinct CDR3 sequences listed, 40% to 45% were seen once. The sequencing input was blood. These receptors were collected from a woman in her sixties or seventies in good health.

This chain uses TRBV10-3 with TRBJ2-7; TRBD2 matches 13 bases. With V trimmed by 2 bases and J by 7 bases, 11 bases remained unmatched. This CDR3 region has 17 residues. Germline V lookup: CDR1 ENHRY, CDR2 SYGVKD. CDR3 loop: CAISERRGLAGSNEQYF. Here the CDR3 DNA reads TGTGCCATCAGTGAGAGAAGGGGACTAGCGGGATCCAATGAGCAGTACTTC.

This clonotype was recorded a few times. The chain recombines TRBV20-1 with TRBJ2-4; weak D call: TRBD1 (5 bases). The CDR3 spans 17 residues. From germline, CDR1 is DFQATT and CDR2 SNEGSKA (reference sequence). V was cut by 6 bases and J by 0 bases, with 21 bases left in between. The CDR3: CSATFPGPPLAKNIQYF. The DNA for the CDR3 is TGCAGTGCCACCTTTCCAGGGCCTCCTCTAGCCAAAAACATTCAGTACTTC.

There are a few counts of this clonotype. V is TRBV2 and J is TRBJ1-2, with a tentative D call TRBD1 (6 bases). CDR1 and CDR2 from the germline V gene are SNHLY and FYNNEI. V lost 6 bases and J 4 bases, leaving 15 bases between the germline ends. The CDR3 is 14 amino acids. The CDR3 reads CASSFKGQTYGYTF. DNA for the CDR3: TGTGCCAGCAGCTTTAAGGGACAAACCTATGGCTACACCTTC.

Only a few counts were recorded for this clonotype. The V gene is TRBV24-1, the J gene TRBJ2-2; D may be TRBD1 or TRBD2 (6 bases each). The CDR3 loop spans 14 amino acids. The V end lost 1 base, the J end lost 7 bases, and 9 bases lay between the germline ends. Germline V lookup: CDR1 KGHDR, CDR2 SFDVKD. The CDR3 DNA reads TGTGCCACCAGTGATTTAGGGGGGATCGGGGAGCTGTTTTTT. Protein sequence: CATSDLGGIGELFF.

The DNA for the CDR3 is TGTGCCAGCAGCCAAGATGTAGCCAAGGGCCGGAATTCACCCCTCCACTTT. Translation gives CASSQDVAKGRNSPLHF. The chain has TRBV3-1 and TRBJ1-6; D unclear. Germline assignment: CDR1 LGHDT and CDR2 YNNKEL (reference sequence). This CDR3 spans 17 amino acids. Trimming took 0 bases from V and 7 from J, leaving 16 bases between them.

CDR3 amino acids: CASSLRLAGGSETQYF. The CDR3 DNA follows: TGTGCCAGCAGTTTACGACTAGCGGGAGGGTCAGAGACCCAGTACTTC. The V and J genes are TRBV12-3 or TRBV12-4 and TRBJ2-4; TRBD2 agrees at 14 bases. With the DNA end fitting TRBJ2-5 better, the J assignment may be wrong. The length of the CDR3 is 16 residues.

Concerning this clonotype: A junction boundary mismatches the germline segment, possibly from a read error. This sequence joins TRBV7-2 and TRBJ2-3; D possibly corresponds to TRBD1 (5 bases). The germline gives CDR1 SGHTA, CDR2 FQGNSA. The CDR3 is 13 residues long. The CDR3 sequence: CASSSLGADTKYF. CDR3 DNA sequence: TGTGCCAGCAGCTCCCTTGGGGCGGATACGAAGTATTTT.

The chain is built from TRBV2 and TRBJ2-7, with TRBD1 matching 10 bases. The junction had 5 bases not matched to a gene; V was cut back by 0 bases and J by 6 bases. The germline V gene encodes CDR1 SNHLY and CDR2 FYNNEI. The CDR3 is made up of 15 amino acids. The CDR3 spells CASSEAQGQGFEQYF. For the CDR3, the DNA is TGTGCCAGCAGTGAAGCGCAGGGACAGGGGTTCGAGCAGTACTTC.

This clonotype was detected ten times or more. This rearrangement joins TRBV7-2 to TRBJ2-3; 10 nucleotides line up with TRBD2. This CDR3 region has 15 residues. The V segment lost 5 bases and the J segment 5 bases; nucleotides outside the gene matches: 7. Germline CDR1 and CDR2: SGHTA and FQGNSA. The CDR3 DNA sequence: TGTGCCAGCAGCCCGAGCGGGAGGGCCGTAGATACGCAGTATTTT. Protein: CASSPSGRAVDTQYF.

This clonotype has a handful of counts. V is TRBV7-2 and J is TRBJ2-7, with 8 bases fitting TRBD2. The J call may be in error: the DNA end matches TRBJ2-5 better. Germline V gene lookup returns CDR1 SGHTA and CDR2 FQGNSA. The CDR3 has 16 amino acids. The CDR3 nucleotides read TGTGCCAGCAGCTTAGGAATCGGACTAGCTTCGGAGACCCAGTACTTC. It translates to CASSLGIGLASETQYF.

This chain links TRBV11-2 with TRBJ1-6; D not certain. The germline V gene encodes CDR1 SGHAT and CDR2 FQNNGV. V gave up 6 bases and J gave up 11 bases, with 14 bases separating them. The CDR3 contains 13 residues. The CDR3 protein is CASRGDGRTPLHF. CDR3 sequence (DNA): TGTGCCAGCAGGGGTGACGGGAGGACACCCCTCCACTTT.

The V and J genes are TRBV27 and TRBJ2-5; 7 bases align to TRBD2. The CDR3 length is 14 residues. CDR1 and CDR2 (germline): MNHEY, SMNVEV (reference sequence). For the CDR3, the DNA is TGTGCTAGCCAAGCGTGGGCTAGCGGAGAGACCCAGTACTTC. Amino acids: CASQAWASGETQYF.

This clonotype was detected many times. The chain joins TRBV24-1 to TRBJ2-1, with 9 positions matching TRBD1. Germline V gives CDR1 KGHDR, CDR2 SFDVKD. The CDR3 is 15 residues long. J gave up 8 bases and V 3 bases, and 7 bases lay outside the gene matches. CDR3 sequence reads: CATSDADRGGDEQFF. The CDR3 region has the DNA TGTGCCACCAGTGATGCGGACAGGGGCGGGGATGAGCAGTTCTTC.

The chain employs TRBV20-1 and TRBJ2-3; 8 bases map to TRBD1. CDR1 DFQATT and CDR2 SNEGSKA come from the germline V gene (reference sequence). Trimming cost V 0 bases and J 8 bases; bases outside gene matches: 10. This CDR3 comprises 15 residues. This CDR3 reads CSARDLATGDGTQYF. The CDR3 coding sequence is TGCAGTGCTAGAGATTTAGCGACAGGGGATGGTACGCAGTATTTT.

This rearrangement joins TRBV7-9 to TRBJ2-4; D gene ambiguous. The DNA end lines up better with TRBJ2-7; the J call may be wrong. Germline V gene data show CDR1 as SEHNR and CDR2 as FQNEAQ (reference sequence). The CDR3 is 14 residues long. The CDR3 coding sequence is TGTGCCAGCAGCTTAGTCGGCGAGTCTGGCGAGCAGTACTTC. Translating gives CASSLVGESGEQYF.

V gene TRBV7-2 combines with J gene TRBJ2-5; 8 positions match TRBD2. The tail of the sequence fits TRBJ2-7 better, so the J call may be wrong. Per the germline V gene, CDR1 is SGHTA and CDR2 is FQGNSA. CDR3 length: 16 residues. The CDR3 DNA reads as TGTGCCAGCAGCTTCGGGGGGGCCAGGGAGTTGGACGAGCAGTACTTC. This encodes CASSFGGARELDEQYF.

This rearrangement joins TRBV30 to TRBJ1-4; the match to TRBD1 covers 7 bases. Germline V CDR1 and CDR2: GTSNPN, SVGIG (reference sequence). V shed 2 bases, J shed 7 bases, and the junction held 13 bases outside the gene matches. The CDR3 covers 16 residues. CDR3 DNA: TGTGCCTGGAGTAAAGGGGGCGCTTGGCTTACTGAAAAACTGTTTTTT. Its protein is CAWSKGGAWLTEKLFF.

This clonotype came up a few times. V usage is TRBV9 and J usage is TRBJ2-3, with 8 bases fitting TRBD1. The germline gives CDR1 SGDLS, CDR2 YYNGEE. V shed 3 bases, J shed 0 bases, and the junction held 3 bases outside the gene matches. The CDR3 spans 15 residues. This chain's CDR3 is CASSETGASTDTQYF. As DNA, the CDR3 is TGTGCCAGCAGCGAGACAGGGGCTAGCACAGATACGCAGTATTTT.

The chain links TRBV24-1 to TRBJ1-5; D might be TRBD1 (6 bases). V shed 3 bases and J shed 8 bases, with 13 bases lying between them. Germline CDR1 is KGHDR and CDR2 is SFDVKD. CDR3 length equals 14 residues. CDR3 bases: TGTGCCACCAGTGATCCGCAGGGGAAGGAGCCCCAGCATTTT. Translation: CATSDPQGKEPQHF.

This clonotype was counted a few times. The V and J genes are TRBV5-1 and TRBJ1-4, with TRBD1 as a possible D gene (5 bases). This CDR3 contains 16 residues. V gave up 0 bases and J gave up 0 bases, with 9 bases separating them. Germline V gene data show CDR1 as SGHRS and CDR2 as YFSETQ. The DNA for the CDR3 is TGCGCCAGCAGCTTGGGGGACGGTGCAACTAATGAAAAACTGTTTTTT. This codes for CASSLGDGATNEKLFF.

This chain links TRBV10-3 with TRBJ1-6; D unresolved. This CDR3 region has 13 residues. V lost 5 bases to trimming and J lost 10 bases, with 12 bases between them. The germline V gene encodes CDR1 ENHRY and CDR2 SYGVKD. In DNA, the CDR3 is TGTGCCATCAGTTTCCCTGGAGGGTCACCCCTCCACTTT. Translating gives CAISFPGGSPLHF.

The count of this clonotype is one. The rearrangement uses TRBV5-1 and TRBJ1-2, with TRBD1 identical over 10 bases. Trimming cost V 4 bases and J 4 bases; bases outside gene matches: 13. Germline CDR1 is SGHRS and CDR2 is YFSETQ. This CDR3 contains 17 residues. CDR3 region: CASSIRPGTGVSYGYTF. The CDR3 DNA is TGCGCCAGCAGCATACGTCCTGGGACAGGGGTGAGCTATGGCTACACCTTC.

J is TRBJ2-3 and V is TRBV9; D may correspond to TRBD1 or TRBD2 (5 bases each). This CDR3 is built from 18 residues. The germline gives CDR1 SGDLS, CDR2 YYNGEE. Between the trimmed V and J ends, which lost 0 bases and 0 bases, there was a span of 17 bases. The DNA for the CDR3 is TGTGCCAGCAGCGTAGATCACGGGGCACATACTAGCACAGATACGCAGTATTTT. It encodes CASSVDHGAHTSTDTQYF.